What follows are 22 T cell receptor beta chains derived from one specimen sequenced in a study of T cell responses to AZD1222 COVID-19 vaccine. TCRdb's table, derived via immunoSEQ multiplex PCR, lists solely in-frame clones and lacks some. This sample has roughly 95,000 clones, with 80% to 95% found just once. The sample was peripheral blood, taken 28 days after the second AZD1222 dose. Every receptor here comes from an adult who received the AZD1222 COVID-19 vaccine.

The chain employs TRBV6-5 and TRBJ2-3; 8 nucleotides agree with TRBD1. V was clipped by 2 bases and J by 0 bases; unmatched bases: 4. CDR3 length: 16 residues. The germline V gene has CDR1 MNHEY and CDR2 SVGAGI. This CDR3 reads CASSYRQGTSTDTQYF. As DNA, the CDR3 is TGTGCCAGCAGTTACCGACAGGGGACTAGCACAGATACGCAGTATTTT.

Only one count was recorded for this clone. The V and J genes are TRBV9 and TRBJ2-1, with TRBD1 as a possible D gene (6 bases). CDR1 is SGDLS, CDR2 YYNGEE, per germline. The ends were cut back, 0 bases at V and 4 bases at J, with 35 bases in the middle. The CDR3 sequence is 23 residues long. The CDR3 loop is CASSVDLYGGLSGVGLGYNEQFF. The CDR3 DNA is TGTGCCAGCAGCGTAGATTTGTATGGAGGTTTGTCAGGGGTAGGTTTGGGGTACAATGAGCAGTTCTTC.

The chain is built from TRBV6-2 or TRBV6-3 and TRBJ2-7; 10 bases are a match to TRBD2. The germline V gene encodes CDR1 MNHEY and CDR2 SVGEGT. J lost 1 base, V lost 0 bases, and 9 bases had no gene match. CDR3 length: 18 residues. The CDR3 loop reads CASSYSTQRGGKSYEQYF. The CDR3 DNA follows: TGTGCCAGCAGTTACTCGACGCAGCGGGGGGGTAAATCCTACGAGCAGTACTTC.

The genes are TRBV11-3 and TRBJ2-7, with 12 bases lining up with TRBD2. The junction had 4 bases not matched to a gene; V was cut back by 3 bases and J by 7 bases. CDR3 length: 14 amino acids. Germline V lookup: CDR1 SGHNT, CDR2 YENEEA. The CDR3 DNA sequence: TGTGCCAGCAGCTTGACTAGCGGGGGAGGTGAGCAGTACTTC. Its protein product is CASSLTSGGGEQYF.

CDR3 protein: CASSQDRGDYGYTF. CDR3 nucleotide sequence: TGTGCCAGCAGCCAAGATAGGGGCGACTATGGCTACACCTTC. This chain links TRBV4-2 with TRBJ1-2; D is possibly TRBD1 (5 bases). Deletions cut 0 bases from V and 3 bases from J, with 8 bases between. Germline lookup yields CDR1 LGHNA and CDR2 YNFKEQ. The CDR3 totals 14 residues.

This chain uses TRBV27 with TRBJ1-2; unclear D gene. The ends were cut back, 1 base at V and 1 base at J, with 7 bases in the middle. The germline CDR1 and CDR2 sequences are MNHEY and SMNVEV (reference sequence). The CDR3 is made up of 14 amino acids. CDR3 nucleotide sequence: TGTGCCAGCAGTTTATTCCGGTATAACTATGGCTACACCTTC. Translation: CASSLFRYNYGYTF.

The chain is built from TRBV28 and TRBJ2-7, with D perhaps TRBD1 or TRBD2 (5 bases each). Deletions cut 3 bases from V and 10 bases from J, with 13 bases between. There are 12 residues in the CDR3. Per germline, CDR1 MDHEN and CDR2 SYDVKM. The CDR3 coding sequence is TGTGCCAGCAGTTTGAAGGGACGCGGCCAGTACTTC. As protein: CASSLKGRGQYF.

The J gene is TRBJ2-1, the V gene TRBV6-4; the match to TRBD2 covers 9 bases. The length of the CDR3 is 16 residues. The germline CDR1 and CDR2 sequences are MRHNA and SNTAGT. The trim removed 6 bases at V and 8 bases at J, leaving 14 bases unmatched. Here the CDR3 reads CASRPQGLAGSDEQFF. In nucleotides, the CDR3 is TGTGCCAGCAGACCCCAAGGGCTAGCGGGGAGCGATGAGCAGTTCTTC.

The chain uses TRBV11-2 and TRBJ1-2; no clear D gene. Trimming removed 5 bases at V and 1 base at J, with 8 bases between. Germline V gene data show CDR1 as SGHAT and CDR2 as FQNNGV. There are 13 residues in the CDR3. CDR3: CASSPSLNYGYTF. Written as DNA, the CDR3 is TGTGCCAGCAGCCCCAGCCTTAACTATGGCTACACCTTC.

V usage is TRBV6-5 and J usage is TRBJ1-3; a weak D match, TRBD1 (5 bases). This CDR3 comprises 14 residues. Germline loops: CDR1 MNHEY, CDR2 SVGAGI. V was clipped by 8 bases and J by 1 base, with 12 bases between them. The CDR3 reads CASSKGSSGNTIYF. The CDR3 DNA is TGTGCCAGCTCTAAGGGGAGTTCTGGAAACACCATATATTTT.

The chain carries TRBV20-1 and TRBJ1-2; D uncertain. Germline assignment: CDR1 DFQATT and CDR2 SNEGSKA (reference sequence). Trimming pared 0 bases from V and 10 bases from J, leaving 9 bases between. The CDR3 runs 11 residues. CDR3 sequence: CSARDEPSYTF. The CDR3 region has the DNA TGCAGTGCTAGAGATGAACCGTCCTACACCTTC.

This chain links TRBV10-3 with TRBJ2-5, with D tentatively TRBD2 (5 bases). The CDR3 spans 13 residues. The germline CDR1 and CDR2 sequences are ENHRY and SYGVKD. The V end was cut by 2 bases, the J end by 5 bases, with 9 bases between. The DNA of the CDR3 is TGTGCCATCAGTGAGACCGGCGGGGAGACCCAGTACTTC. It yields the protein CAISETGGETQYF.

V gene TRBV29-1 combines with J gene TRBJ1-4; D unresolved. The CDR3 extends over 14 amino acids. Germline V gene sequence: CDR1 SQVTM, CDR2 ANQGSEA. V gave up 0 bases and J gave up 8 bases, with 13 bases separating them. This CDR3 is CSVEDLGVKEKLFF. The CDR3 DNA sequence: TGCAGCGTTGAAGATCTTGGGGTAAAAGAAAAACTGTTTTTT.

The CDR3 DNA reads as TGCAGTGCTAGTAGCGCCCTCTATGGCTACACCTTC. Protein product: CSASSALYGYTF. This chain joins TRBV20-1 and TRBJ1-2; no reliable D call. This CDR3 is built from 12 residues. The ends were cut back, 3 bases at V and 4 bases at J, with 9 bases in the middle. Looked up from germline, CDR1 is DFQATT and CDR2 is SNEGSKA (reference sequence).

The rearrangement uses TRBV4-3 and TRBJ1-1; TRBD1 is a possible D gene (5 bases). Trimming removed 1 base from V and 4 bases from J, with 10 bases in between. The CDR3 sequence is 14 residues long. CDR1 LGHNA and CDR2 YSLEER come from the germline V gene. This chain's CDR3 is CASSQVSGFTEAFF. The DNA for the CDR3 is TGCGCCAGCAGCCAAGTTTCAGGGTTCACTGAAGCTTTCTTT.

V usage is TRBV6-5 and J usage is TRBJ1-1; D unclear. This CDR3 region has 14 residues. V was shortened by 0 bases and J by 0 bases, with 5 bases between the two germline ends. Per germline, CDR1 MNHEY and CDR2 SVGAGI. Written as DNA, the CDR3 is TGTGCCAGCAGTTACTCTTGGCTGAACACTGAAGCTTTCTTT. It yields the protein CASSYSWLNTEAFF.

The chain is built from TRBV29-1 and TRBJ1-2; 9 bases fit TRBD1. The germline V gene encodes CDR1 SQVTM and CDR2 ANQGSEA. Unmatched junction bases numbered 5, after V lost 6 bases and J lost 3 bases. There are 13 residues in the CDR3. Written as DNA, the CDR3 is TGCAGCGTCCGGGGACAGGGCCACTATGGCTACACCTTC. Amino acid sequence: CSVRGQGHYGYTF.

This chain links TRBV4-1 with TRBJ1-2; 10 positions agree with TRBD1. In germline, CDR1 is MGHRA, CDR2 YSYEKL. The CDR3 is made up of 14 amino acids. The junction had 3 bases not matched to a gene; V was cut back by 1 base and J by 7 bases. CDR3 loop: CASSQATGGGGYTF. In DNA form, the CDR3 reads TGCGCCAGCAGCCAAGCGACAGGGGGCGGTGGCTACACCTTC.

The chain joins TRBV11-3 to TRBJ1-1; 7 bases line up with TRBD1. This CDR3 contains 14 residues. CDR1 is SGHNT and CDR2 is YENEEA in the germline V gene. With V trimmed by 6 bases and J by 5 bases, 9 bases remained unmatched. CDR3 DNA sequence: TGTGCCAGCAGAGTCGCGACAGGGCGGACTGAAGCTTTCTTT. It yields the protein CASRVATGRTEAFF.

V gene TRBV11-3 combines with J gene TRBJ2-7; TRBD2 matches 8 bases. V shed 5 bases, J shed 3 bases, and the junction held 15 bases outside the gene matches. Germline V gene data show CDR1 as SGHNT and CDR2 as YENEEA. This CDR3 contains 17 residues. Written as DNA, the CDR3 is TGTGCCAGCAGCCCGGGAGGGGTCCGAGGGACCCTCTACGAGCAGTACTTC. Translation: CASSPGGVRGTLYEQYF.

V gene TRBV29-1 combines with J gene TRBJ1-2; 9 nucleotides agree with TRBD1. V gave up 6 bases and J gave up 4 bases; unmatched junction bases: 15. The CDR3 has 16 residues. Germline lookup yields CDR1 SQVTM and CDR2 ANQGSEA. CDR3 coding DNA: TGCAGCGTGGGGGACAGGGTTGCCTCAGGGGGCTATGGCTACACCTTC. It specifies CSVGDRVASGGYGYTF. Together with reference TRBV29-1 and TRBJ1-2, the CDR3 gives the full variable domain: SAVISQKPSRDICQRGTSLTIQCQVDSQVTMMFWYRQQPGQSLTLIATANQGSEATYESGFVIDKFPISRPNLTFSTLTVSNMSPEDSSIYLCSVGDRVASGGYGYTFGSGTRLTVV.

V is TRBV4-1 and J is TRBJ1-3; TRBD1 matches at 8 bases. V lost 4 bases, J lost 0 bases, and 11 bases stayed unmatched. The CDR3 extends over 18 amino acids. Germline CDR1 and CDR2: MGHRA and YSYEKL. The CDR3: CASSRFTYRGDSGNTIYF. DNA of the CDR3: TGCGCCAGCAGCCGGTTCACCTACAGGGGGGACTCTGGAAACACCATATATTTT.